This entry lists 10 T cell receptor delta chains sequenced from one sample in a study of γδ T cells in repeated Plasmodium falciparum infection. TCRdb reanalyzed the multiplex PCR reads using CATT. The table lists roughly 93,000 delta-chain clones, roughly 1.4% of them singletons, with 9% in the top ten. Vgamma9/Vdelta2+ and Vdelta2-negative gammadelta T cells were flow-sorted from PBMC for bulk sequencing. The sample consisted of gamma-delta T cells from blood. The source of these receptors is a pool of human donors (malaria-infected and uninfected, not separated).

This clone turned up a few times. A single base is all that separates this from a far larger clone, so a read error is likely. Because the CDR3's place on the DNA is in doubt, the DNA is left out and the CDR3 is given as listed by TCRdb. The V gene is listed as TRDV3; no J gene was called; TRDD3, the table's D call, lacks a check against the DNA. Termini included, the CDR3 measures 16 amino acids. From germline, CDR1 is TVYSNPD and CDR2 GDNSRS (reference sequence). The CDR3: CAFKRPTGGYYCKLIF.

With regard to this clone: TCRdb assigns this DNA the protein of a much larger clone, which departs from its translation at residue 11; this likely reflects a read error, and the protein shown comes from translating the DNA. The rearrangement joins TRDV2 to TRDJ1, with 13 bases lining up with TRDD3. The J gene, not given by TCRdb, was assigned here from a germline match of the nucleotide sequence. The CDR3 spans 21 residues. V shed 1 base and J 2 bases; nucleotides not matched to a gene: 18. In germline, CDR1 is GEAIGNYY, CDR2 EKD. The DNA of the CDR3 is TGTGCCTGTGACACTTTACTGGGGGATACGTATGGCAGGGCCGGAACCGATAAACTCATCTTT. Translating gives CACDTLLGDTYGRAGTDKLIF.

As to this clone: A far larger clone is just one base off, so this is likely a read error. Other DNA sequences in this sample translate to the same CDR3. The chain joins TRDV1 to TRDJ1; 11 bases line up with TRDD3. TCRdb supplies no J gene; here it was assigned by aligning the nucleotide sequence to germline. The CDR3 has 25 residues. Per germline, CDR1 TSWWSYY and CDR2 QGS. The CDR3 coding sequence is TGCGCTCTTGGAATAGGGTGGCGACCTCCCATCTGGGGGATACCCGAAGAATCGTACACCGATAAACTCATCTTT. Residues: CALGIGWRPPIWGIPEESYTDKLIF.

About this clone itself: TCRdb's entry gives the protein of a much larger clone, which mismatches this DNA's translation at residue 12, likely from a read error; the protein reported here is translated from the DNA. CDR3 residues: CACDPVSGGYNGKLIF. The CDR3 DNA follows: TGTGCCTGTGACCCTGTCTCTGGGGGATACAACGGTAAACTCATCTTT. The chain joins TRDV2 to TRDJ1, with 11 nucleotides matching TRDD3. In the absence of a J gene in TCRdb, the DNA was matched to germline to assign it here. After removal of 3 bases from V and 7 bases from J, the junction contained 12 bases not matched to a gene. CDR1 is GEAIGNYY, CDR2 EKD, per germline. CDR3 length: 16 amino acids.

This clone was counted a few times. TCRdb pairs this DNA with a much larger clone's protein that differs at residues 9 and 10, likely a read error; the protein shown was translated from the DNA. The CDR3 bases are TGTGCTCTTGGGGAACTAAGAGGGAACTACACCGATAAACTCATCTTT. This translates into CALGELRGNYTDKLIF. The gene calls are TRDV1 and TRDJ1; unclear D gene. V lost 0 bases to trimming and J lost 0 bases, with 11 bases between them. The CDR3 consists of 16 residues. The germline gives CDR1 TSWWSYY, CDR2 QGS.

This clone has ten or more counts. V and J are TRDV1 and TRDJ2; D is perhaps TRDD3 (5 bases). No J segment appears in TCRdb, so it was assigned here by matching the sequence to germline. Germline V gives CDR1 TSWWSYY, CDR2 QGS. The CDR3 has 15 amino acids. With 5 bases removed from V and 4 bases from J, the gap between germline ends came to 14 bases. The CDR3 DNA sequence: TGTGCTCTTGGGAAGACCGGGGGCCGGACAGCACAACTCTTCTTT. Encoded protein: CALGKTGGRTAQLFF.

Comment on this clone: The likely explanation is a read error, given a far larger clone one base away. The chain is built from TRDV1 and TRDJ1; D might be TRDD3 (6 bases). TCRdb is silent on the J gene; assignment here came from matching the DNA to germline. Germline loops: CDR1 TSWWSYY, CDR2 QGS. CDR3 length: 21 residues. In DNA form, the CDR3 reads TGTGCCCTTGGGGAAAGCATTTGGGGTCACCCGGGGGGAGGCTACACCGATAAACTCATCTTT. Its protein product is CALGESIWGHPGGGYTDKLIF.

Regarding this clone: TCRdb shows a much larger clone's protein in place of this DNA's translation, and the two differ at residue 5, likely through a read error; the protein shown is translated from the DNA. The V call is TRDV1, the J call TRDJ1, with TRDD3 identical over 7 bases. The J gene is not listed in TCRdb, so it was assigned here from a DNA match to germline. V lost 4 bases, J lost 0 bases, and 23 bases stayed unmatched. The V gene's germline CDR1 is TSWWSYY and CDR2 QGS. This CDR3 is built from 21 residues. As DNA, the CDR3 is TGTGCTCTTGGGGGGCACGACCCGCGTACTGGGGTTCACCCGTACACCGATAAACTCATCTTT. Translating gives CALGGHDPRTGVHPYTDKLIF.

The table lists this clone with a few counts. This DNA's translation differs at residue 14 from TCRdb's protein, which comes from a much larger clone; a read error is likely, and the protein shown is translated from the DNA. The V and J genes are TRDV2 and TRDJ1; 12 bases agree with TRDD3. No J segment appears in TCRdb, so it was assigned here by matching the sequence to germline. The CDR3 runs to 21 residues. V gave up 0 bases and J gave up 2 bases; unmatched junction bases: 18. Germline V gives CDR1 GEAIGNYY, CDR2 EKD. CDR3 amino acids: CACDTVKASPGGYEETDKLIF. DNA for the CDR3: TGTGCCTGTGACACCGTGAAGGCTAGTCCTGGGGGATACGAAGAAACCGATAAACTCATCTTT.

A note on this clone: A read error is the likely source, as a far larger clone sits one nucleotide away. Other DNA sequences of this sample code for an identical CDR3. The chain joins TRDV2 to TRDJ1, with 12 bases aligning to TRDD3. No J segment appears in TCRdb, so it was assigned here by matching the sequence to germline. In germline, CDR1 is GEAIGNYY, CDR2 EKD. This CDR3 spans 23 amino acids. CDR3 region: CACDPRILLPPCTGGYIADKLIF. CDR3 nucleotide sequence: TGTGCTTGTGACCCACGGATACTACTTCCTCCTTGTACTGGGGGATACATCGCCGATAAACTCATCTTT.